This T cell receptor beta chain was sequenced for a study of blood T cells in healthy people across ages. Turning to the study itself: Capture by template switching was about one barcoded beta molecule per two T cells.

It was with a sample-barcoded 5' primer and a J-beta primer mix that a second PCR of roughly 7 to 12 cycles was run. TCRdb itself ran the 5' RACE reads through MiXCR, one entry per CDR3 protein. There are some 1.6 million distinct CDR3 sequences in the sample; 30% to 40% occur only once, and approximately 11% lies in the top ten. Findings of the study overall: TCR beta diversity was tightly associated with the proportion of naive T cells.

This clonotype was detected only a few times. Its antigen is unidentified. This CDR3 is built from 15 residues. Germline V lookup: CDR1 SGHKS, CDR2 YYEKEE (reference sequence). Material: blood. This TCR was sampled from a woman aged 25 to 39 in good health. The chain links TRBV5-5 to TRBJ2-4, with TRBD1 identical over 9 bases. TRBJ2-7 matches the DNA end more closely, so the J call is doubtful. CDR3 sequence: CASSLAWDRALEQYF. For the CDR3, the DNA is TGTGCCAGCAGCTTGGCCTGGGACAGGGCCCTCGAGCAGTACTTC.